This TCR beta chain appears in the sequencing data of a study of T cell changes during pregnancy in multiple sclerosis. TCRdb keeps only in-frame clones here, not all; method: immunoSEQ multiplex PCR. The table lists roughly 25,000 clones, about 91% of them singletons. From germline, CDR1 is SGDLS and CDR2 YYNGEE. This CDR3 has 15 amino acids. V lost 3 bases and J lost 8; bases outside the gene matches: 8. The chain combines TRBV9 with TRBJ1-2; 12 bases map to TRBD1. The source was CD8+ T cells from peripheral blood mononuclear cells, collected in the second trimester of pregnancy. This clonotype originated in a female donor with multiple sclerosis, enrolled in a pregnancy study. The CDR3 DNA reads TGTGCCAGCAGCGCCCGGGACAGGGGGCTGGGGGGCTACACCTTC. Translation gives CASSARDRGLGGYTF.